This T cell receptor beta chain emerged from a study of T cell repertoires in cytomegalovirus infection. Study-wide results and limits: Clonotype analysis showed dominance of the ex vivo response by HLA-C-restricted CMV-specific TCR beta clonotypes.

This clonotype has just a few counts. What it recognizes is unknown. TCRdb ran MiXCR on the reads and lists one entry per CDR3 protein. The sample yields almost 500,000 distinct CDR3 sequences, about 11% seen once. This TCR came from a human donor in good health (CMV status not recorded). Some clones in this sample may be carry-over from other donors' samples. Sequencing was carried out using PBMCs.

The chain's CDR3 is CASSSSPYGYTF. CDR3 sequence (DNA): TGTGCCAGCAGCTCCTCCCCCTATGGCTACACCTTC. The chain is built from TRBV7-9 and TRBJ1-2, with D unclear. The germline V and J ends were trimmed by 4 bases and 4 bases, with 7 bases remaining between them. Germline V gene data show CDR1 as SEHNR and CDR2 as FQNEAQ (reference sequence). The CDR3 has 12 amino acids.